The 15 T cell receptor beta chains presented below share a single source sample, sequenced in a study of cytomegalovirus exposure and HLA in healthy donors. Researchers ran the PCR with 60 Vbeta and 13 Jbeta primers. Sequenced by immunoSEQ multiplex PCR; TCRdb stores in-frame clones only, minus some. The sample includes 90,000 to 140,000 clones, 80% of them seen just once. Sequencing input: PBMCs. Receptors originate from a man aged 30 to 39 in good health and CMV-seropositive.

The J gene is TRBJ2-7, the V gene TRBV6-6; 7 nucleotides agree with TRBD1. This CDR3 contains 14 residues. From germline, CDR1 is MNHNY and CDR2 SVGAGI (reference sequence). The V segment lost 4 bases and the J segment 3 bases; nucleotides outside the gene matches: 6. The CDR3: CASSSRRDSYEQYF. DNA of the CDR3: TGTGCCAGCAGTTCTCGCCGGGACAGCTACGAGCAGTACTTC.

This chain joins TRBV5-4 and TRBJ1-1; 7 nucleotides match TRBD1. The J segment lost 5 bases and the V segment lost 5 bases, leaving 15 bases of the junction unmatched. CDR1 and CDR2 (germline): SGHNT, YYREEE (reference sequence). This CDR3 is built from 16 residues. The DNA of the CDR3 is TGTGCCAGCAGAATGGGGACAGACACTTTGGGTACTGAAGCTTTCTTT. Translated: CASRMGTDTLGTEAFF.

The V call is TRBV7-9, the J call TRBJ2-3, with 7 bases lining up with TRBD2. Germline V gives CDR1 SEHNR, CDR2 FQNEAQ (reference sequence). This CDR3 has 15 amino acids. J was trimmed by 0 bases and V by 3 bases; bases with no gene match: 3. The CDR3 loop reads CASSLAGGSTDTQYF. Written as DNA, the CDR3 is TGTGCCAGCAGCTTGGCCGGGGGGAGCACAGATACGCAGTATTTT.

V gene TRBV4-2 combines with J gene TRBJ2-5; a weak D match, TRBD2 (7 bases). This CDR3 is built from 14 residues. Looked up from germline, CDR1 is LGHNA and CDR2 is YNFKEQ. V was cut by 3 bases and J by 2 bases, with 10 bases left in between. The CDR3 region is CASSQRGPQETQYF. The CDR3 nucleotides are TGTGCCAGCAGCCAGCGGGGGCCGCAAGAGACCCAGTACTTC.

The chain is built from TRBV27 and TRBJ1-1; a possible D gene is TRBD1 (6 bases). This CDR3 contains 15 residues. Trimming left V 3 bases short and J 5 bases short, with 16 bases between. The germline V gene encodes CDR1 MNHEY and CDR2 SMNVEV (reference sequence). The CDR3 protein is CASSFSGRGGTEAFF. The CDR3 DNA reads TGTGCCAGCAGTTTTTCCGGGAGGGGGGGGACTGAAGCTTTCTTT.

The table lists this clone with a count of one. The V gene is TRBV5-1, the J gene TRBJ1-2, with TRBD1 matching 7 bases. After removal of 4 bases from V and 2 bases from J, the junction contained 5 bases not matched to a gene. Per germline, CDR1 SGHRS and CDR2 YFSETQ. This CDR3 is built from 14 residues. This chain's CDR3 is CASSLGTENYGYTF. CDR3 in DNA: TGCGCCAGCAGCCTGGGGACAGAAAACTATGGCTACACCTTC.

CDR3 sequence reads: CASSPLQDTTEAFF. The CDR3 coding sequence is TGTGCCAGCTCACCCCTTCAGGACACCACTGAAGCTTTCTTT. This sequence joins TRBV18 and TRBJ1-1, with a tentative D call TRBD1 (5 bases). Looked up from germline, CDR1 is KGHSH and CDR2 is LQKENI. The CDR3 is 14 residues long. The germline V and J ends were trimmed by 3 bases and 4 bases, with 12 bases remaining between them.

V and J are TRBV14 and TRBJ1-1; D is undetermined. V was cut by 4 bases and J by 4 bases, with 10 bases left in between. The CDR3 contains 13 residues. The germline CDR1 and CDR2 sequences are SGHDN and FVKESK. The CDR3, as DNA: TGTGCCAGCAGCCGAGGTCTGGGCACTGAAGCTTTCTTT. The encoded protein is CASSRGLGTEAFF. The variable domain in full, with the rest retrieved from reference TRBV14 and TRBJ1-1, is EAGVTQFPSHSVIEKGQTVTLRCDPISGHDNLYWYRRVMGKEIKFLLHFVKESKQDESGMPNNRFLAERTGGTYSTLKVQPAELEDSGVYFCASSRGLGTEAFFGQGTRLTVV.

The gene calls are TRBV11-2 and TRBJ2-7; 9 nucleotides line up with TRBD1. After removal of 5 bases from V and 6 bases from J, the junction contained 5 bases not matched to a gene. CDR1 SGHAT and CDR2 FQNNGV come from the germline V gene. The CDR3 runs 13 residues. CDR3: CASSRDRVSEQYF. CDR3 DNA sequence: TGTGCCAGCAGCCGGGACAGGGTATCCGAGCAGTACTTC.

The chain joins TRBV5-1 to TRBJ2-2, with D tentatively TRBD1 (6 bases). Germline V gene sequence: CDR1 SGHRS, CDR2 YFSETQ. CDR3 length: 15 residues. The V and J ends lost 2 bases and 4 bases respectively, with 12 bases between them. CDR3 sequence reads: CASSFEGESTGELFF. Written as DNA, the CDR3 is TGCGCCAGCAGCTTTGAGGGGGAGAGCACCGGGGAGCTGTTTTTT.

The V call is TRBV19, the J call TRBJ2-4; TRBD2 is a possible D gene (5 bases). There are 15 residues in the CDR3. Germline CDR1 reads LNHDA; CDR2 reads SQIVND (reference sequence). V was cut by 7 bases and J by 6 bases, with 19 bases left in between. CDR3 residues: CASTLVPGIGNIQYF. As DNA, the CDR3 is TGTGCCAGTACCCTAGTGCCGGGGATCGGAAACATTCAGTACTTC. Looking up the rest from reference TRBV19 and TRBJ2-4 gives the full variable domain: DGGITQSPKYLFRKEGQNVTLSCEQNLNHDAMYWYRQDPGQGLRLIYYSQIVNDFQKGDIAEGYSVSREKKESFPLTVTSAQKNPTAFYLCASTLVPGIGNIQYFGAGTRLSVL.

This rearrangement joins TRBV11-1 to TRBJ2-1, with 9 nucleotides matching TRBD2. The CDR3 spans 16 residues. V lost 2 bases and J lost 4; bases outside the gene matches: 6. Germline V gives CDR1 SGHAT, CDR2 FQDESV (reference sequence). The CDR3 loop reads CASSLQGLAKYNEQFF. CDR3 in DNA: TGTGCCAGCAGCTTACAAGGACTAGCGAAGTACAATGAGCAGTTCTTC.

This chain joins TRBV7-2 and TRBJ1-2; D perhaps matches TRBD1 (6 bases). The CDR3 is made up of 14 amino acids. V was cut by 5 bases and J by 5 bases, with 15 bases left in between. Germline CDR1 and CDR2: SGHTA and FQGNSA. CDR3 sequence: CASSPRDNYYGYTF. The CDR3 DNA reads TGTGCCAGCAGCCCCCGGGACAACTATTATGGCTACACCTTC.

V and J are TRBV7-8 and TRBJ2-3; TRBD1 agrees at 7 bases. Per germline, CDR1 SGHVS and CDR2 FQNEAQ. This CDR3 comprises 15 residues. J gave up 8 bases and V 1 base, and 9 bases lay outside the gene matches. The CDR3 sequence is CASSLGTIRQGTQYF. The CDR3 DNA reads TGTGCCAGCAGCTTAGGAACGATTAGACAGGGTACGCAGTATTTT.

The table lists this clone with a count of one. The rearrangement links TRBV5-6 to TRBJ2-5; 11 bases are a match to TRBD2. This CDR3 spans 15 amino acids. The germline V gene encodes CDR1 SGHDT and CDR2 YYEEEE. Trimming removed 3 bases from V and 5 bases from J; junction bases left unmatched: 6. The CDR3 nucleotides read TGTGCCAGCAGCTCTCTAGCGGGGGGATCGGAGACCCAGTACTTC. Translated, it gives CASSSLAGGSETQYF.